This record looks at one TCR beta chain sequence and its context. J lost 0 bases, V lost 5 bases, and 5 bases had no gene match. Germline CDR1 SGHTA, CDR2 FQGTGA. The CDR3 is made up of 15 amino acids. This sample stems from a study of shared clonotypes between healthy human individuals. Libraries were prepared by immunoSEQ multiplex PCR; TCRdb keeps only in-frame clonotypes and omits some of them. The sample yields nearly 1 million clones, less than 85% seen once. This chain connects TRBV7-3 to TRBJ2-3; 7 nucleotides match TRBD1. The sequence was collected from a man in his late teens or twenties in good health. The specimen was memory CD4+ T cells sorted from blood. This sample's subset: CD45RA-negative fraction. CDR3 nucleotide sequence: TGTGCCAGCAGCCCGGGACAGCCTAGCACAGATACGCAGTATTTT. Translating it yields CASSPGQPSTDTQYF.